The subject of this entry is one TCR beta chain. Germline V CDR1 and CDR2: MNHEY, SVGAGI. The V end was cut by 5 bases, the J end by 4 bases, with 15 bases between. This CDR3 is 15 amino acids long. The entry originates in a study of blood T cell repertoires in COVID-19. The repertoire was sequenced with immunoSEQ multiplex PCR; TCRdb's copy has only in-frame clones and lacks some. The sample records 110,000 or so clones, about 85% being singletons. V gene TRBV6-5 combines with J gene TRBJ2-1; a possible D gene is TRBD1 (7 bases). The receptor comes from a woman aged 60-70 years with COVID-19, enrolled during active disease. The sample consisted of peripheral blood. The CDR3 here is CASSPAGGGYNEQFF. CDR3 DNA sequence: TGTGCCAGCAGTCCCGCAGGGGGAGGTTACAATGAGCAGTTCTTC.